This T cell receptor (beta chain) was profiled in a study of early T cells in non-severe SARS-CoV-2 infection. This clonotype was counted many times. MiXCR, applied by TCRdb to the 5' RACE reads, yields one record per CDR3 protein. The top ten clones hold 7.6% of a sample with 33,000 or so distinct CDR3 sequences, around 6% of them seen once. Sequences were obtained from whole blood. The TCR originated in an adult who was a healthcare worker with PCR-confirmed SARS-CoV-2 infection or an uninfected control (not recorded which).

CDR3 amino acids: CASSLFRDRGDQPQHF. In DNA, the CDR3 is TGTGCCAGCAGTTTATTCCGGGACAGGGGGGATCAGCCCCAGCATTTT. The genes are TRBV12-3 or TRBV12-4 and TRBJ1-5; TRBD1 matches at 11 bases. V shed 2 bases, J shed 5 bases, and the junction held 5 bases outside the gene matches. This CDR3 has 16 residues.